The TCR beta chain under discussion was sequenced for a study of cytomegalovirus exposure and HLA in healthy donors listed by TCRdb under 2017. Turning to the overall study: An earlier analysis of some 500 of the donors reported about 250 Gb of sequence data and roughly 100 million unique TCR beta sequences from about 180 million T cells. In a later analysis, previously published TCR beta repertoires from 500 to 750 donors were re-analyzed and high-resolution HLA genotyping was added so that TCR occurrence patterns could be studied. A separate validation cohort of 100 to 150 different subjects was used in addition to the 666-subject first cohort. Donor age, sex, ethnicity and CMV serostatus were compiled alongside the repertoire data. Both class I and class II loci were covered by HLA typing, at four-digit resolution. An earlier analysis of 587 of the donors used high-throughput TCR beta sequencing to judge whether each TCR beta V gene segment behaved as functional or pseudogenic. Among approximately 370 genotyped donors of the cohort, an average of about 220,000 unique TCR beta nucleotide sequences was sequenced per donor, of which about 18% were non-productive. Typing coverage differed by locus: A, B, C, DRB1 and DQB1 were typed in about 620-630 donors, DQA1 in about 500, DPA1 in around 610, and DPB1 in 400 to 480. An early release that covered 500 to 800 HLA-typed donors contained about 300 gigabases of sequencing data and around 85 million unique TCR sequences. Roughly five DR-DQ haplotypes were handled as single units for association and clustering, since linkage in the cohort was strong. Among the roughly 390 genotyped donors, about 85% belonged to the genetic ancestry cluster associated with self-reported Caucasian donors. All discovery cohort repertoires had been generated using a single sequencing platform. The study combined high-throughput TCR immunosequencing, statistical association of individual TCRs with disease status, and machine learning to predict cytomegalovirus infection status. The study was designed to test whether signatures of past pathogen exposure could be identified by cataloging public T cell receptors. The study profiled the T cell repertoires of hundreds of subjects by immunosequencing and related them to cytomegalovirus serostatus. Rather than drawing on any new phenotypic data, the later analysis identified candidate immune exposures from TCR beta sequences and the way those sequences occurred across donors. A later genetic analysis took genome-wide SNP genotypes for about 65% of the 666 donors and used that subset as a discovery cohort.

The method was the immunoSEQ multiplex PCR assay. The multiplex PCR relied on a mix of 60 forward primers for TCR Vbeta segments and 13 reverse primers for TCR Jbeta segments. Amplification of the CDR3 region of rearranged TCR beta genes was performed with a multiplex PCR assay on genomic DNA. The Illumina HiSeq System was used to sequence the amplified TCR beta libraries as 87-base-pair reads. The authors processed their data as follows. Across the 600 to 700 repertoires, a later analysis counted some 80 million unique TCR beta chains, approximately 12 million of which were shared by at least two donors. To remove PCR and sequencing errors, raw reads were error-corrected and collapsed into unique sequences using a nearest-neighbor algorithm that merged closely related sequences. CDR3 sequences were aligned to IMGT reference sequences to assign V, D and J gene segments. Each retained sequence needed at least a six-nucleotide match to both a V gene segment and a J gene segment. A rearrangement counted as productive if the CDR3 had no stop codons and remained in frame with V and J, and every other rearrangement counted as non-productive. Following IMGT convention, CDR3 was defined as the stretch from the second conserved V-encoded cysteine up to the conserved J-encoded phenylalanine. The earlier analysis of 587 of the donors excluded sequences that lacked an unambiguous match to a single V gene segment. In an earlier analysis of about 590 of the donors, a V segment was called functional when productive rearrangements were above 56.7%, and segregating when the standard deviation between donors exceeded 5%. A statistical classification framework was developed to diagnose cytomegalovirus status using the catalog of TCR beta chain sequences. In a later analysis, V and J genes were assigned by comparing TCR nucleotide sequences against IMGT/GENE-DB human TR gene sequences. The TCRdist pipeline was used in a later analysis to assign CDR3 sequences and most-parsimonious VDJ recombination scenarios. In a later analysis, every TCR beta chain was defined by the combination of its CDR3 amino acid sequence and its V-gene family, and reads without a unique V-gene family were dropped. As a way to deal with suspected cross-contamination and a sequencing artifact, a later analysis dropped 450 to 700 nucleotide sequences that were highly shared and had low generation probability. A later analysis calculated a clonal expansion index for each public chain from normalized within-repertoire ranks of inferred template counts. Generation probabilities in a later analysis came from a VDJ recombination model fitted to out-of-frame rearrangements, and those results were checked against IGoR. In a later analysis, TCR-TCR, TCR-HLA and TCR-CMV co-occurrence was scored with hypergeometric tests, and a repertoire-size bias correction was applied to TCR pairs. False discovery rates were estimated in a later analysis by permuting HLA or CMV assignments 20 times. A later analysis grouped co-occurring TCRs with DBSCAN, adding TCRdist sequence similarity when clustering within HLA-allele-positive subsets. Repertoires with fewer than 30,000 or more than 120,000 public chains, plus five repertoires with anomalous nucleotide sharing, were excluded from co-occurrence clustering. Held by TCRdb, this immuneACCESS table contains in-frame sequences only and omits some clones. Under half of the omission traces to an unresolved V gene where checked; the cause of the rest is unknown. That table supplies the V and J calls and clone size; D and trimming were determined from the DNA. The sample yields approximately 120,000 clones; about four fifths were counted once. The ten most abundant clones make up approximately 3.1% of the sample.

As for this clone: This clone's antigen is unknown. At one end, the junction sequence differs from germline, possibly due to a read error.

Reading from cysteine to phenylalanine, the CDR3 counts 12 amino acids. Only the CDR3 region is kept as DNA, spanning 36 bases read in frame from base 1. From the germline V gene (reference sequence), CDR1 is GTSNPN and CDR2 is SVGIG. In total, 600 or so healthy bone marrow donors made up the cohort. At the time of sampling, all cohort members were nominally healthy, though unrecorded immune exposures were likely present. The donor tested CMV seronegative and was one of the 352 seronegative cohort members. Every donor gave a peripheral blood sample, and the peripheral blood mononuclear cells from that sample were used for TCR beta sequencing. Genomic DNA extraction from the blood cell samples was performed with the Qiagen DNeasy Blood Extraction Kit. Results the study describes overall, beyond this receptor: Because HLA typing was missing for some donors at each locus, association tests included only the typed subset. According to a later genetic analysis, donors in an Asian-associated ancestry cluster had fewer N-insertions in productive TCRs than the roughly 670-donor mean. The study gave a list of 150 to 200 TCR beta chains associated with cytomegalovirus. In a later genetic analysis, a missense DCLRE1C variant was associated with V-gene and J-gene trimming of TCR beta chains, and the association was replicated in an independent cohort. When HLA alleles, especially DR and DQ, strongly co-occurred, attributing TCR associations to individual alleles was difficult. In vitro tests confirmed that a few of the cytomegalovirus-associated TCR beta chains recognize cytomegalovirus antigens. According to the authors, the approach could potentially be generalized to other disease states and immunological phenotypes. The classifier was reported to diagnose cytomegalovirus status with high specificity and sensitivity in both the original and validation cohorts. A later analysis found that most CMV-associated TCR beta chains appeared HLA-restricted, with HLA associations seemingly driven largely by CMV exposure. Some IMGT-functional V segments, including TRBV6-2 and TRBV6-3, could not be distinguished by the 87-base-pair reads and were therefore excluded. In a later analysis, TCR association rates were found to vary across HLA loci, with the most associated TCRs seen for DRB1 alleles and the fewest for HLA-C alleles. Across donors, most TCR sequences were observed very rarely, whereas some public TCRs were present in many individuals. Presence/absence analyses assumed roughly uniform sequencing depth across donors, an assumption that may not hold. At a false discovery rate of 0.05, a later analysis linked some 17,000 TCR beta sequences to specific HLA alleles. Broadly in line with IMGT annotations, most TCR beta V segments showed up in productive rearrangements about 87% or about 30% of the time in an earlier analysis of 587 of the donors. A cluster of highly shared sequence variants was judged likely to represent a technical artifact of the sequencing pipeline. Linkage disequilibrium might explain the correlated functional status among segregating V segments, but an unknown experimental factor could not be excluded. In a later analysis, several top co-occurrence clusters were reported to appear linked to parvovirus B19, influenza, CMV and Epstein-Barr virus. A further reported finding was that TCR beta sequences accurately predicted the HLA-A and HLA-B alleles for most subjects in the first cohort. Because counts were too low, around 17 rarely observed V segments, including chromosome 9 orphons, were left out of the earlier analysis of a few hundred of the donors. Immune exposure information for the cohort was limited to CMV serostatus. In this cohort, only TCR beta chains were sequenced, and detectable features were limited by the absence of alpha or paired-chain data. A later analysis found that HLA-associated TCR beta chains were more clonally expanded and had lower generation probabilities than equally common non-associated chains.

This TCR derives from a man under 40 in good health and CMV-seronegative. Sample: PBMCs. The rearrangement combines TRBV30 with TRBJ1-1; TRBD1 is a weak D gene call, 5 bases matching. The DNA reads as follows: TGTGCCTGGAGAAAGGGGATCACTGAAGCTTGCTTT. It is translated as CAWRKGITEACF.